This T cell receptor beta chain was identified during a study of T cell responses to AZD1222 COVID-19 vaccine. Produced via immunoSEQ multiplex PCR; TCRdb's table is partial and in-frame only. The table lists about 130,000 clones, 85% to 90% of them singletons, with about a fifth in the top ten. The germline gives CDR1 SGHTA, CDR2 FQGNSA. Trimming shortened V by 5 bases and J by 2 bases, and 21 bases separated the two germline ends. The CDR3 totals 17 residues. The TCR comes from an adult in good health. Specimen: peripheral blood, collected on day 0 of AZD1222 vaccination. The chain couples TRBV7-2 to TRBJ2-5, with D possibly TRBD1 on 6 matching bases. CDR3 in amino acids: CASSPSQGLGHQETQYF. CDR3 DNA sequence: TGTGCCAGCAGCCCGTCACAGGGTCTGGGGCATCAAGAGACCCAGTACTTC.